This TCR beta chain appears in the sequencing data of a study of blood T cells in healthy people across ages. Together with a sample-barcoded 5' primer, a J-beta primer mix was included in a second PCR lasting roughly 6 to 12 cycles. TCRdb re-analysed the 5' RACE reads in MiXCR, keeping a single row per CDR3 protein. The sample contains roughly 680,000 distinct CDR3 sequences, 45% to 60% of which appear only once. V shed 3 bases and J shed 2 bases, with 11 bases lying between them. The CDR3 has 15 residues. Germline V lookup: CDR1 KGHSH, CDR2 LQKENI. V and J are TRBV18 and TRBJ1-3; D is unresolved. The TCR comes from a woman older than 75 in good health. The source material was blood. The CDR3 nucleotides are TGTGCCAGCTCACCCCCGGGAGCTGCTGGAAACACCATATATTTT. It specifies CASSPPGAAGNTIYF.